One and the same sample provided the 25 T cell receptor beta chains below, sequenced in a study of blood T cell repertoires in COVID-19. Produced via immunoSEQ multiplex PCR; TCRdb's table is partial and in-frame only. The sample yields around 90,000 clones, 85% to 90% seen once. The sample consisted of peripheral blood. All receptors come from a middle-aged man with COVID-19, enrolled during active disease.

The rearrangement joins TRBV28 to TRBJ2-7; D gene ambiguous. The V end lost 3 bases, the J end lost 5 bases, and 14 bases lay between the germline ends. Per germline, CDR1 MDHEN and CDR2 SYDVKM. This CDR3 is built from 14 residues. Here the CDR3 DNA reads TGTGCCAGCAGTTTGGTTCGAACTGCCCACGAGCAGTACTTC. As protein: CASSLVRTAHEQYF.

In its sample, this clone was seen once. The rearrangement joins TRBV10-3 to TRBJ1-3; a weak D match, TRBD1 (5 bases). Germline V lookup: CDR1 ENHRY, CDR2 SYGVKD. The CDR3 is made up of 15 amino acids. V lost 10 bases and J lost 0, with 16 bases in between. CDR3 coding DNA: TGTGCCACCAGATTAGACAGCAACTCTGGAAACACCATATATTTT. It is translated as CATRLDSNSGNTIYF.

The V gene is TRBV29-1, the J gene TRBJ2-1; 14 bases are shared with TRBD2. With V trimmed by 7 bases and J by 9 bases, 11 bases remained unmatched. This CDR3 spans 15 amino acids. Germline V gene data show CDR1 as SQVTM and CDR2 as ANQGSEA. The CDR3 reads CSATPTSGGAGEQFF. The CDR3 bases are TGCAGCGCCACTCCGACTAGCGGGGGGGCTGGTGAGCAGTTCTTC.

This rearrangement joins TRBV19 to TRBJ2-1; 7 bases match TRBD2. This CDR3 is 17 amino acids long. Germline V gene data show CDR1 as LNHDA and CDR2 as SQIVND (reference sequence). J lost 6 bases, V lost 5 bases, and 16 bases had no gene match. DNA of the CDR3: TGTGCCAGTAGTCAGATAAAGGGCAGGTCGGGAGGCAATGAGCAGTTCTTC. Protein product: CASSQIKGRSGGNEQFF.

The rearrangement uses TRBV27 and TRBJ1-6; TRBD1 matches at 10 bases. V trimming: 8 bases; J trimming: 3 bases; junction bases outside the gene matches: 4. CDR1 and CDR2 (germline): MNHEY, SMNVEV (reference sequence). This CDR3 is 15 amino acids long. CDR3 protein: CASGGTGDYNSPLHF. The CDR3 coding sequence is TGTGCCAGCGGGGGGACAGGGGACTATAATTCACCCCTCCACTTT.

This sequence joins TRBV6-6 and TRBJ2-3, with 8 bases lining up with TRBD2. With 3 bases clipped from V and 5 bases from J, the junction kept 4 bases outside the gene matches. Germline V lookup: CDR1 MNHNY, CDR2 SVGAGI (reference sequence). This CDR3 region has 14 residues. CDR3 residues: CASSYRAGGDTQYF. The CDR3 DNA is TGTGCCAGCAGTTATAGGGCGGGGGGAGATACGCAGTATTTT.

The chain is built from TRBV7-2 and TRBJ2-7; TRBD1 aligns across 7 bases. The junction had 7 bases not matched to a gene; V was cut back by 5 bases and J by 0 bases. The CDR3 is made up of 15 amino acids. Germline V CDR1 and CDR2: SGHTA, FQGNSA. CDR3 sequence: CASSTDRVSSYEQYF. The CDR3 DNA is TGTGCCAGCAGCACCGACAGGGTGAGCTCCTACGAGCAGTACTTC.

J is TRBJ1-1 and V is TRBV9, with 9 bases lining up with TRBD1. The V segment lost 2 bases and the J segment 1 base; nucleotides outside the gene matches: 3. This CDR3 has 15 amino acids. In germline, CDR1 is SGDLS, CDR2 YYNGEE. The CDR3 is CASSVATGGNTEAFF. The DNA of the CDR3 is TGTGCCAGCAGCGTCGCGACAGGGGGGAACACTGAAGCTTTCTTT.

This clone is a singleton in its sample. The V call is TRBV6-6, the J call TRBJ2-4; weak D call: TRBD2 (6 bases). Germline CDR1 is MNHNY and CDR2 is SVGAGI (reference sequence). The germline V and J ends were trimmed by 4 bases and 2 bases, with 15 bases remaining between them. The CDR3 loop spans 16 amino acids. This CDR3 reads CASSWGETMSKNIQYF. The CDR3 nucleotides read TGTGCCAGCAGTTGGGGGGAGACGATGTCCAAAAACATTCAGTACTTC.

The chain has TRBV3-1 (or the pseudogene TRBV3-2) and TRBJ1-4; 8 positions match TRBD1. CDR3 length: 15 amino acids. The J segment lost 6 bases and the V segment lost 4 bases, leaving 7 bases of the junction unmatched. Germline CDR1 LGHDT, CDR2 YNNKEL (reference sequence). As DNA, the CDR3 is TGTGCCAGCAGCCCTAGGACAGGGCTCGATGAAAAACTGTTTTTT. It specifies CASSPRTGLDEKLFF.

The chain joins TRBV3-1 (or the pseudogene TRBV3-2) to TRBJ1-1, with D tentatively TRBD1 (5 bases). This CDR3 is 13 amino acids long. CDR1 and CDR2 from the germline V gene are LGHDT and YNNKEL (reference sequence). V was pared by 4 bases and J by 5 bases, with 11 bases between. DNA for the CDR3: TGTGCCAGCAGCCCCAGGGAGGTTACTGAAGCTTTCTTT. Protein product: CASSPREVTEAFF.

The rearrangement uses TRBV3-1 (or the pseudogene TRBV3-2) and TRBJ2-1; D perhaps matches TRBD2 (6 bases). The CDR3 extends over 12 amino acids. The germline gives CDR1 LGHDT, CDR2 YNNKEL (reference sequence). V was shortened by 5 bases and J by 12 bases, with 14 bases between the two germline ends. CDR3 loop: CASSLRGIAQFF. Here the CDR3 DNA reads TGTGCCAGCAGCTTGCGGGGAATTGCGCAGTTCTTC.

The gene calls are TRBV18 and TRBJ2-1; TRBD2 matches 12 bases. Germline trimming cut 3 bases from V and 3 bases from J; bases unmatched to any gene: 3. Per the germline V gene, CDR1 is KGHSH and CDR2 is LQKENI. The CDR3 has 16 amino acids. The CDR3 DNA reads TGTGCCAGCTCACCCCTAGCGGGGGGGCTCTACAATGAGCAGTTCTTC. This codes for CASSPLAGGLYNEQFF.

The V gene is TRBV19, the J gene TRBJ1-2, with 8 bases identical to TRBD1. V was pared by 7 bases and J by 8 bases, with 3 bases of the junction left unmatched. Germline-derived CDR1 and CDR2 are LNHDA and SQIVND (reference sequence). CDR3 length: 11 residues. CDR3 protein: CASTDRVGYTF. Here the CDR3 DNA reads TGTGCCAGTACGGACAGGGTAGGCTACACCTTC. Looking up the rest from reference TRBV19 and TRBJ1-2 gives the full variable domain: DGGITQSPKYLFRKEGQNVTLSCEQNLNHDAMYWYRQDPGQGLRLIYYSQIVNDFQKGDIAEGYSVSREKKESFPLTVTSAQKNPTAFYLCASTDRVGYTFGSGTRLTVV.

The V and J genes are TRBV10-1 and TRBJ2-1, with TRBD2 matching over 9 bases. From germline, CDR1 is WNHNN and CDR2 SYGVQD (reference sequence). V lost 1 base and J lost 2; bases outside the gene matches: 9. The CDR3 consists of 18 residues. The CDR3 reads CASSEYSSGTPAYNEQFF. The CDR3 nucleotides are TGCGCCAGCAGTGAGTATTCTAGCGGGACCCCTGCCTACAATGAGCAGTTCTTC.

This CDR3 reads CASSYSQGASGEQYF. The CDR3 coding sequence is TGTGCCAGCAGTTACTCGCAGGGGGCGTCGGGGGAGCAGTACTTC. The V gene is TRBV6-6, the J gene TRBJ2-7, with 8 bases identical to TRBD1. CDR1 and CDR2 (germline): MNHNY, SVGAGI (reference sequence). This CDR3 is built from 15 residues. After removal of 0 bases from V and 7 bases from J, the junction contained 8 bases not matched to a gene.

The rearrangement joins TRBV23-1 to TRBJ1-2, with D hard to call. TRBV23-1 is an ORF, and what it does is uncertain. The V gene lost 0 bases and the J gene lost 3 bases, with 11 bases spanning the gap. The CDR3 is made up of 15 amino acids. The CDR3 is CASSQSREAYYGYTF. Written as DNA, the CDR3 is TGCGCCAGCAGTCAATCGAGGGAGGCATACTATGGCTACACCTTC.

The chain links TRBV10-3 to TRBJ1-2; 10 bases agree with TRBD1. There are 16 residues in the CDR3. V lost 4 bases to trimming and J lost 5 bases; unmatched junction nucleotides: 10. CDR1 ENHRY and CDR2 SYGVKD come from the germline V gene. DNA for the CDR3: TGTGCCATCAGTGTTGACAGGGGGCAAACTCCGTATGGCTACACCTTC. Residues: CAISVDRGQTPYGYTF.

The V and J genes are TRBV14 and TRBJ1-6; D is uncertain. This CDR3 has 16 amino acids. Deletions cut 1 base from V and 0 bases from J, with 7 bases between. The germline CDR1 and CDR2 sequences are SGHDN and FVKESK. The CDR3 region is CASSQGRSSYNSPLHF. The CDR3 DNA sequence: TGTGCCAGCAGCCAAGGACGGAGCTCCTATAATTCACCCCTCCACTTT.

The chain uses TRBV7-6 and TRBJ2-7; 7 nucleotides agree with TRBD1. The CDR3 sequence is 15 residues long. J lost 3 bases, V lost 3 bases, and 8 bases had no gene match. Germline CDR1 reads SGHVS; CDR2 reads FNYEAQ. DNA of the CDR3: TGTGCCAGCAGCTTGAACCGGGACAGATTCTACGAGCAGTACTTC. Protein product: CASSLNRDRFYEQYF.

The chain is built from TRBV18 and TRBJ2-7; possibly TRBD1 for D (5 bases). Germline-derived CDR1 and CDR2 are KGHSH and LQKENI. Trimming pared 3 bases from V and 1 base from J, leaving 10 bases between. The CDR3 is made up of 14 amino acids. The CDR3 is CASSPPGNSYEQYF. The CDR3 bases are TGTGCCAGCTCACCGCCAGGGAATTCCTACGAGCAGTACTTC.

This clone was detected only a few times. Written as DNA, the CDR3 is TGTGCCAGCAGCCCGGGGACAGGGCTATTGGGGCAGTACTTC. Translating it yields CASSPGTGLLGQYF. The V gene is TRBV13, the J gene TRBJ2-7; 9 nucleotides match TRBD1. The length of the CDR3 is 14 residues. J lost 9 bases, V lost 5 bases, and 11 bases had no gene match. Looked up from germline, CDR1 is PRHDT and CDR2 is FYEKMQ (reference sequence). The whole variable domain, remainder taken from reference TRBV13 and TRBJ2-7, is AAGVIQSPRHLIKEKRETATLKCYPIPRHDTVYWYQQGPGQDPQFLISFYEKMQSDKGSIPDRFSAQQFSDYHSELNMSSLELGDSALYFCASSPGTGLLGQYFGPGTRLTVT.

The chain uses TRBV28 and TRBJ1-6; D is unresolved. The V gene lost 7 bases and the J gene lost 6 bases, with 16 bases spanning the gap. CDR3 size: 15 residues. Germline V gene data show CDR1 as MDHEN and CDR2 as SYDVKM. CDR3 nucleotide sequence: TGTGCCAGCATTAACTGGGAGTTCCCTAATTCACCCCTCCACTTT. It yields the protein CASINWEFPNSPLHF.

The gene calls are TRBV27 and TRBJ2-3, with 7 bases lining up with TRBD2. The CDR3 sequence is 15 residues long. Germline assignment: CDR1 MNHEY and CDR2 SMNVEV (reference sequence). Trimming removed 2 bases from V and 7 bases from J; junction bases left unmatched: 9. The CDR3 here is CASSLTGGGGHTQYF. The CDR3 DNA reads as TGTGCCAGCAGTTTAACTGGCGGGGGTGGCCATACGCAGTATTTT.

The CDR3 sequence: CASSTRQGTGNYGYTF. CDR3 nucleotide sequence: TGTGCCAGTAGTACCCGACAGGGTACGGGTAACTATGGCTACACCTTC. The chain couples TRBV19 to TRBJ1-2; 7 bases are a match to TRBD1. The CDR3 has 16 amino acids. CDR1 is LNHDA and CDR2 is SQIVND in the germline V gene (reference sequence). Trimming removed 4 bases from V and 1 base from J; junction bases left unmatched: 9. The whole variable domain, filled in from reference TRBV19 and TRBJ1-2, reads DGGITQSPKYLFRKEGQNVTLSCEQNLNHDAMYWYRQDPGQGLRLIYYSQIVNDFQKGDIAEGYSVSREKKESFPLTVTSAQKNPTAFYLCASSTRQGTGNYGYTFGSGTRLTVV.